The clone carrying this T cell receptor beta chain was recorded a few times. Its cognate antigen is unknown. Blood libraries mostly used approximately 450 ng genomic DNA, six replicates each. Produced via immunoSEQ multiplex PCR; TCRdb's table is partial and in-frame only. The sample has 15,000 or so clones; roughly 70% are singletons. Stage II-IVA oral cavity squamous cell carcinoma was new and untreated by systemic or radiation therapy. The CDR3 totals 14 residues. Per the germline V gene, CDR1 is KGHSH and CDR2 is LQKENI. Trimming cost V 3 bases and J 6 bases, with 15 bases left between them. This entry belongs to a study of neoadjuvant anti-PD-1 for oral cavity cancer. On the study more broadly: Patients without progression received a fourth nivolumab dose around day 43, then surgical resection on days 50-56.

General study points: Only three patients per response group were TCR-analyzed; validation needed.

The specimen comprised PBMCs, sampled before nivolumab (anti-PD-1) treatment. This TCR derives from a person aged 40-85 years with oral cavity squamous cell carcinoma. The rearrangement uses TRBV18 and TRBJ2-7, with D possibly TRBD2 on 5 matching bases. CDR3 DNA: TGTGCCAGCTCACCTGTGGAGGAATTTGGCGAGCAGTACTTC. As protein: CASSPVEEFGEQYF.